This T cell receptor (beta chain) comes out of a study of blood T cell repertoires in COVID-19. Per germline, CDR1 MGHRA and CDR2 YSYEKL. After removal of 2 bases from V and 4 bases from J, the junction contained 4 bases not matched to a gene. The length of the CDR3 is 15 residues. The study drew participants aged roughly 18 to 95 years from some 25 US areas. As originally analysed: Estimation of nucleated cell counts was performed using reference gene primer amplification. Sequenced by immunoSEQ multiplex PCR; TCRdb stores in-frame clones only, minus some. V and J calls and clone size are as listed in that table; D and trimming were resolved from the DNA. The sample consists of under 200,000 clones, roughly 83% of them appearing once.

V and J are TRBV4-1 and TRBJ1-1; 10 bases align to TRBD1. Sequenced sample: PBMCs or T cells enriched from blood (not recorded which). The TCR was taken from a man between 35 and 55 years old with acute COVID-19. The chain's CDR3 is CASSQRRDRGTEAFF. CDR3 coding DNA: TGCGCCAGCAGCCAACGCCGGGACAGGGGCACTGAAGCTTTCTTT.